The 17 T cell receptor beta chains in this list originate from one sample, sequenced in a study of vaccination and CD4 T cells after COVID-19. Time point reported: late sampling 161 to 241 days after vaccination in a few convalescent patients. TCRdb independently ran MiXCR on the PCR reads; one entry per CDR3 protein. This sample has 25,000 to 30,000 distinct CDR3 sequences, with under 65% found just once. This specimen consisted of CD4+ T cells from blood, obtained about 7 months after SARS-CoV-2 vaccination. Source of these receptors: a human donor who had recovered from COVID-19.

The V call is TRBV7-8, the J call TRBJ2-5, with 7 bases lining up with TRBD2. Germline CDR1 is SGHVS and CDR2 is FQNEAQ. This CDR3 is built from 18 residues. The trim removed 0 bases at V and 1 base at J, leaving 11 bases unmatched. CDR3 protein: CASSLATPGLISQETQYF. The CDR3 DNA reads as TGTGCCAGCAGCTTAGCTACTCCGGGACTAATCTCCCAAGAGACCCAGTACTTC. Full variable domain (missing parts from reference TRBV7-8 and TRBJ2-5): GAGVSQSPRYKVAKRGQDVALRCDPISGHVSLFWYQQALGQGPEFLTYFQNEAQLDKSGLPSDRFFAERPEGSVSTLKIQRTQQEDSAVYLCASSLATPGLISQETQYFGPGTRLLVL.

This clonotype appeared a few times. V gene TRBV7-3 combines with J gene TRBJ1-2; D might be TRBD1 (6 bases). Looked up from germline, CDR1 is SGHTA and CDR2 is FQGTGA. V lost 1 base, J lost 0 bases, and 9 bases lay in between. The length of the CDR3 is 15 residues. CDR3 DNA: TGTGCCAGCAGCTTAAGCCGGGACACTAACTATGGCTACACCTTC. Translated: CASSLSRDTNYGYTF.

The V gene is TRBV7-3, the J gene TRBJ1-6; no clear D. Germline CDR1 SGHTA, CDR2 FQGTGA. V was cut by 1 base and J by 8 bases, with 12 bases left in between. The CDR3 is made up of 15 amino acids. CDR3 region: CASSLIGGSDSPLHF. As DNA, the CDR3 is TGTGCCAGCAGCTTAATTGGCGGGAGTGATTCACCCCTCCACTTT.

The chain couples TRBV4-2 to TRBJ1-2; D gene unclear. From germline, CDR1 is LGHNA and CDR2 YNFKEQ. V lost 2 bases and J lost 0, with 4 bases in between. This CDR3 comprises 13 residues. The CDR3 DNA reads as TGTGCCAGCAGCCAACAAGCTAACTATGGCTACACCTTC. Translated, it gives CASSQQANYGYTF.

The genes are TRBV20-1 and TRBJ1-3; D gene uncertain. Trimming pared 3 bases from V and 4 bases from J, leaving 10 bases between. The CDR3 consists of 13 residues. CDR1 is DFQATT and CDR2 is SNEGSKA in the germline V gene (reference sequence). This CDR3 is CSARVPLGNTIYF. The DNA of the CDR3 is TGCAGTGCTAGGGTCCCCTTAGGAAACACCATATATTTT.

This clonotype was counted only a few times. This sequence joins TRBV27 and TRBJ1-5; D unresolved. V was cut by 3 bases and J by 6 bases, with 12 bases left in between. This CDR3 contains 14 residues. CDR1 is MNHEY and CDR2 is SMNVEV in the germline V gene (reference sequence). DNA for the CDR3: TGTGCCAGCAGTTTTTCTAGCTCGGGTCAGCCCCAGCATTTT. Its protein product is CASSFSSSGQPQHF.

The J gene is TRBJ2-7, the V gene TRBV6-2 or TRBV6-3; possibly TRBD2 for D (6 bases). The CDR3 consists of 16 residues. V dropped 0 bases and J dropped 2 bases, with 14 bases sitting between them. Germline CDR1 MNHEY, CDR2 SVGEGT. This chain's CDR3 is CASSYSPSVRPYEQYF. In nucleotides, the CDR3 is TGTGCCAGCAGTTACTCACCTAGCGTACGGCCCTACGAGCAGTACTTC.

This chain joins TRBV6-5 and TRBJ1-2; perhaps TRBD1 as D (6 bases). Germline V gene lookup returns CDR1 MNHEY and CDR2 SVGAGI. The germline V and J ends were trimmed by 3 bases and 8 bases, with 10 bases remaining between them. The CDR3 sequence is 12 residues long. CDR3 sequence: CASSYTGYGYTF. Written as DNA, the CDR3 is TGTGCCAGCAGTTATACAGGGTACGGCTACACCTTC.

V is TRBV24-1 and J is TRBJ2-5, with 11 bases lining up with TRBD1. Trimming at V came to 5 bases and at J to 5 bases, leaving 9 bases not matched to a gene. The CDR3 has 16 amino acids. CDR1 and CDR2 (germline): KGHDR, SFDVKD. The DNA of the CDR3 is TGTGCCACCAGTGCTAGTGGACAGGGGGCTCTTGAGACCCAGTACTTC. It encodes CATSASGQGALETQYF.

DNA of the CDR3: TGCAGCGTCGCTTTCGGGATCAGTAGCACAGATACGCAGTATTTT. This gives the protein CSVAFGISSTDTQYF. This chain connects TRBV29-1 to TRBJ2-3; possibly TRBD2 for D (5 bases). Looked up from germline, CDR1 is SQVTM and CDR2 is ANQGSEA. The CDR3 extends over 15 amino acids. Trimming pared 6 bases from V and 0 bases from J, leaving 16 bases between.

This chain joins TRBV7-3 and TRBJ2-1; no clear D. V lost 0 bases and J 0 bases, leaving 9 bases between the germline ends. The germline CDR1 and CDR2 sequences are SGHTA and FQGTGA. The CDR3 is 16 amino acids. The CDR3 protein is CASSLTHSSSYNEQFF. The CDR3 region has the DNA TGTGCCAGCAGCTTAACACACTCGAGCTCCTACAATGAGCAGTTCTTC. Drawing the rest from reference TRBV7-3 and TRBJ2-1, the complete variable domain is GAGVSQTPSNKVTEKGKYVELRCDPISGHTALYWYRQSLGQGPEFLIYFQGTGAADDSGLPNDRFFAVRPEGSVSTLKIQRTERGDSAVYLCASSLTHSSSYNEQFFGPGTRLTVL.

V is TRBV6-2 or TRBV6-3 and J is TRBJ2-1; no reliable D call. This CDR3 region has 13 residues. Trimming left V 4 bases short and J 6 bases short, with 10 bases between. Germline V CDR1 and CDR2: MNHEY, SVGEGT. The CDR3 coding sequence is TGTGCCAGCAGTTCCCTCCCGCTCAATGAGCAGTTCTTC. This codes for CASSSLPLNEQFF.

This clonotype was counted between two and nine times. The rearrangement joins TRBV27 to TRBJ2-7; no reliable D call. Trimming removed 5 bases at V and 1 base at J, with 15 bases between. Germline V lookup: CDR1 MNHEY, CDR2 SMNVEV (reference sequence). This CDR3 comprises 15 residues. This chain's CDR3 is CASSTLYSSSYEQYF. In nucleotides, the CDR3 is TGTGCCAGCAGTACCCTGTACAGTTCATCCTACGAGCAGTACTTC.

The V gene is TRBV6-5, the J gene TRBJ2-7, with TRBD2 identical over 15 bases. Germline values: CDR1 MNHEY, CDR2 SVGAGI. The V segment lost 0 bases and the J segment 2 bases; nucleotides outside the gene matches: 5. The CDR3 has 18 residues. The CDR3: CASSYSSGLAGGTYEQYF. CDR3 DNA sequence: TGTGCCAGCAGTTACTCGTCGGGACTAGCGGGAGGAACCTACGAGCAGTACTTC.

The V and J genes are TRBV15 and TRBJ1-1, with no clear D. The V and J ends lost 1 base and 0 bases respectively, with 9 bases between them. CDR3 length equals 15 residues. Germline V lookup: CDR1 LNHNV, CDR2 YYDKDF (reference sequence). The CDR3 DNA follows: TGTGCCACCAGCAGAGGGCTGATTATGAACACTGAAGCTTTCTTT. This translates into CATSRGLIMNTEAFF.

The CDR3: CSARPRLAEPYNEQFF. The CDR3, as DNA: TGCAGTGCTAGACCAAGGCTAGCGGAACCCTACAATGAGCAGTTCTTC. This rearrangement joins TRBV20-1 to TRBJ2-1; 7 positions match TRBD2. The germline V gene has CDR1 DFQATT and CDR2 SNEGSKA (reference sequence). The CDR3 loop spans 16 amino acids. Germline trimming cut 2 bases from V and 2 bases from J; bases unmatched to any gene: 9.

CDR3 loop: CASSLWDQGNGYTF. The DNA of the CDR3 is TGTGCCAGCAGTTTATGGGATCAGGGTAACGGCTACACCTTC. The gene calls are TRBV28 and TRBJ1-2; D may be TRBD1 (5 bases). CDR3 length: 14 amino acids. Trimming removed 0 bases at V and 8 bases at J, with 13 bases between. Germline V gene sequence: CDR1 MDHEN, CDR2 SYDVKM.